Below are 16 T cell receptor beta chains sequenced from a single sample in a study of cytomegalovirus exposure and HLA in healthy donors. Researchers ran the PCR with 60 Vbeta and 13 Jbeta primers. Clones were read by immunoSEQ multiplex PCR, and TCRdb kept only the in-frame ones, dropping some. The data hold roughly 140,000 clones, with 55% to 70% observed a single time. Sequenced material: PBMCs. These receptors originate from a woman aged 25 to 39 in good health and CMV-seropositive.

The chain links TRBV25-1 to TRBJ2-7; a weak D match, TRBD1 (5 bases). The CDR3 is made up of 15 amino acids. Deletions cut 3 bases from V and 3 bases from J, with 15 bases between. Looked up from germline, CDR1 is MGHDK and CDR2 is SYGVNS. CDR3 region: CASSDPATVRYEQYF. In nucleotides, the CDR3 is TGTGCCAGCAGTGACCCCGCGACAGTTCGCTACGAGCAGTACTTC.

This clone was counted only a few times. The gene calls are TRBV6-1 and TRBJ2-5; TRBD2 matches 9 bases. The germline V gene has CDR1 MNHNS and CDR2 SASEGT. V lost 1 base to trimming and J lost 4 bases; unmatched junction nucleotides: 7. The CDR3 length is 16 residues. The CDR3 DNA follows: TGTGCCAGCAGTGAAGGGATTCTAGCGGGGTTAGAGACCCAGTACTTC. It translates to CASSEGILAGLETQYF.

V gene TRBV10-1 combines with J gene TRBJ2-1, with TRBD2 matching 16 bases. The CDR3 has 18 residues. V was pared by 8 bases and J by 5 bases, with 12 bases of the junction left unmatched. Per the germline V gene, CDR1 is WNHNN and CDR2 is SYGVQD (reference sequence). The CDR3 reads CASQKGLAGGPRNNEQFF. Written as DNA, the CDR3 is TGCGCCAGCCAGAAGGGACTAGCGGGGGGGCCTCGAAACAATGAGCAGTTCTTC.

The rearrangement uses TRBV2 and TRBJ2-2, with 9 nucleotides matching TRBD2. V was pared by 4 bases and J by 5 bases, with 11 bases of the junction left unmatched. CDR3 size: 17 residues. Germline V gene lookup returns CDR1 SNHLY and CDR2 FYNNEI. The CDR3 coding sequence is TGTGCCAGCAGTGGAAGGGAGCGGGGGGCCCGGACCGGGGAGCTGTTTTTT. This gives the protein CASSGRERGARTGELFF.

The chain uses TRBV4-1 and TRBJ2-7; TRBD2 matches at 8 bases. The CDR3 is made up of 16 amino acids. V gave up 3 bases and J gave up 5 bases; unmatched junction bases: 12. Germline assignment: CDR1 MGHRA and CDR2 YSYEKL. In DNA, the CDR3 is TGCGCCAGCAGCCAGGCCCAGAGCGGGAGCAGAAACGAGCAGTACTTC. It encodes CASSQAQSGSRNEQYF.

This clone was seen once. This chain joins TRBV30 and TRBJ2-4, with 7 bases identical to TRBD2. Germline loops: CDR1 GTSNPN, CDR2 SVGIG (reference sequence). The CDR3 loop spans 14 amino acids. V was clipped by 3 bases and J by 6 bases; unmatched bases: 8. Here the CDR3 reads CAWSPVGGGNIQYF. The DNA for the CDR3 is TGTGCCTGGAGCCCAGTGGGGGGGGGAAACATTCAGTACTTC. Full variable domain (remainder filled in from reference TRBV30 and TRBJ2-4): SQTIHQWPATLVQPVGSPLSLECTVEGTSNPNLYWYRQAAGRGLQLLFYSVGIGQISSEVPQNLSASRPQDRQFILSSKKLLLSDSGFYLCAWSPVGGGNIQYFGAGTRLSVL.

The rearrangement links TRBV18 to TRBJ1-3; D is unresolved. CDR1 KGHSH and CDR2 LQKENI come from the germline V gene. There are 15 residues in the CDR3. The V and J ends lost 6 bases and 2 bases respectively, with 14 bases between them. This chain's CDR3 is CASSQAQTAGNTIYF. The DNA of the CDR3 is TGTGCCAGCTCCCAGGCCCAAACAGCTGGAAACACCATATATTTT.

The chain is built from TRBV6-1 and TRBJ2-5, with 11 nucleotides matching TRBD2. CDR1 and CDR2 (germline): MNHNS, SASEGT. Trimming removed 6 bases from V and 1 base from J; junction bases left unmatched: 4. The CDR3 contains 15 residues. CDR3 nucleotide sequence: TGTGCCAGCAGCGCAACTAGCGGGGGCCAAGAGACCCAGTACTTC. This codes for CASSATSGGQETQYF.

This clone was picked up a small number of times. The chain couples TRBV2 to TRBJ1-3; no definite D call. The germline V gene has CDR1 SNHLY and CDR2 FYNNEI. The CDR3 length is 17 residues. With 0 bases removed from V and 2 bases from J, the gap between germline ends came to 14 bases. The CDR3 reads CASSEAVPRTPGNTIYF. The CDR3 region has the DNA TGTGCCAGCAGTGAAGCCGTTCCGCGTACCCCTGGAAACACCATATATTTT.

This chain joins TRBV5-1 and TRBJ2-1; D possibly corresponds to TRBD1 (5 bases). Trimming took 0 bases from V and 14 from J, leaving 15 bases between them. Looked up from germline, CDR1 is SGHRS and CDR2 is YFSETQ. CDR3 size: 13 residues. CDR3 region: CASSLERQGSEFF. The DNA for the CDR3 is TGCGCCAGCAGCTTGGAAAGGCAGGGTTCTGAGTTCTTC.

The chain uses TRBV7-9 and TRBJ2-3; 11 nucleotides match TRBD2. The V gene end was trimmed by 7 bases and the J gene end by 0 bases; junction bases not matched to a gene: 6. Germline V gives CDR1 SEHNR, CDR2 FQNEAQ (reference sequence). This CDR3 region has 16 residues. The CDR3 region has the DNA TGTGCCAGCAATCGCGGGACTAGCGGTAGCACAGATACGCAGTATTTT. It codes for CASNRGTSGSTDTQYF. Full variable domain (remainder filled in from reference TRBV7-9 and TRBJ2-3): DTGVSQNPRHKITKRGQNVTFRCDPISEHNRLYWYRQTLGQGPEFLTYFQNEAQLEKSRLLSDRFSAERPKGSFSTLEIQRTEQGDSAMYLCASNRGTSGSTDTQYFGPGTRLTVL.

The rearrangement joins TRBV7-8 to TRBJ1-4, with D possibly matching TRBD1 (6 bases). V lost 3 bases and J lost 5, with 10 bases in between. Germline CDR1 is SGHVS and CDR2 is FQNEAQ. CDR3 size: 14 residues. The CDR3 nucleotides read TGTGCCAGCAGCTTTGGACAGTGGAATGAAAAACTGTTTTTT. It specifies CASSFGQWNEKLFF.

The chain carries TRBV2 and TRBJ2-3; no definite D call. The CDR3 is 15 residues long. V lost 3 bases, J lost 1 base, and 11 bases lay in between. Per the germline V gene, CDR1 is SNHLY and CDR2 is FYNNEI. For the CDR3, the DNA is TGTGCCAGCAGTGATGTATATCGGGGCACAGATACGCAGTATTTT. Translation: CASSDVYRGTDTQYF.

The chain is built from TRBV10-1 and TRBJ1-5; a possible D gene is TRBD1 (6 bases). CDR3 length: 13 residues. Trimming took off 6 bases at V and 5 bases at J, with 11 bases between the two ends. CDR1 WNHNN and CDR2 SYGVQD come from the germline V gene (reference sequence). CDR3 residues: CASSTGPYQPQHF. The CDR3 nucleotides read TGCGCCAGCAGCACAGGGCCGTATCAGCCCCAGCATTTT.

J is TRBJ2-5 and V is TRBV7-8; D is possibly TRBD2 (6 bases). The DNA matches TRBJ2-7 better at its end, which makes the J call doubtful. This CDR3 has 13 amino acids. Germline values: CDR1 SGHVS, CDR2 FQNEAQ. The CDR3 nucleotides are TGTGCCAGCAGCCCCGGGACTGTATACGAGCAGTACTTC. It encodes CASSPGTVYEQYF.

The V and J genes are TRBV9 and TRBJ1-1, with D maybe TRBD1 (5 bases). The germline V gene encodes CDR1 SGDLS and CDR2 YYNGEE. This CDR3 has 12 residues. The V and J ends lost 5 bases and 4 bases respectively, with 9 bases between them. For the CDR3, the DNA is TGTGCCAGCAGAGGAGACAGCACTGAAGCTTTCTTT. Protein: CASRGDSTEAFF.